The 23 T cell receptor beta chains given below trace back to one sample, sequenced in a study of blood T cell repertoires in COVID-19. Clones were read by immunoSEQ multiplex PCR, and TCRdb kept only the in-frame ones, dropping some. This table has 52,000 or so clones, about nine tenths appearing once. Sequenced sample: peripheral blood. The receptor set was obtained from a man between 40 and 49 years old with COVID-19, enrolled during active disease.

The J gene is TRBJ2-1, the V gene TRBV2, with TRBD2 matching over 12 bases. Trimming removed 6 bases from V and 4 bases from J; junction bases left unmatched: 4. The CDR3 has 15 residues. From germline, CDR1 is SNHLY and CDR2 FYNNEI. CDR3 in amino acids: CASRHLAGGYNEQFF. The CDR3 DNA reads TGTGCCAGCAGGCACCTAGCGGGGGGGTACAATGAGCAGTTCTTC. The whole variable domain, remainder taken from reference TRBV2 and TRBJ2-1, is EPEVTQTPSHQVTQMGQEVILRCVPISNHLYFYWYRQILGQKVEFLVSFYNNEISEKSEIFDDQFSVERPDGSNFTLKIRSTKLEDSAMYFCASRHLAGGYNEQFFGPGTRLTVL.

There are a few counts of this clone. V is TRBV29-1 and J is TRBJ2-3; 7 bases map to TRBD2. CDR1 is SQVTM and CDR2 is ANQGSEA in the germline V gene. V gave up 4 bases and J gave up 4 bases; unmatched junction bases: 8. CDR3 length: 14 amino acids. This chain's CDR3 is CSVAGAGVSDTQYF. The CDR3 DNA reads as TGCAGCGTTGCTGGCGCGGGAGTGTCAGATACGCAGTATTTT.

The J gene is TRBJ1-4, the V gene TRBV5-1, with TRBD1 matching over 7 bases. Germline CDR1 is SGHRS and CDR2 is YFSETQ. This CDR3 comprises 14 residues. V was clipped by 7 bases and J by 2 bases; unmatched bases: 5. CDR3 in amino acids: CASAQGVTNEKLFF. In DNA form, the CDR3 reads TGCGCCAGCGCTCAGGGGGTCACTAATGAAAAACTGTTTTTT.

This rearrangement joins TRBV6-5 to TRBJ1-2, with 7 bases aligning to TRBD1. The CDR3 runs to 14 residues. V trimming: 0 bases; J trimming: 5 bases; junction bases outside the gene matches: 3. CDR1 is MNHEY and CDR2 is SVGAGI in the germline V gene. The CDR3 spells CASSYSAGGYGYTF. In DNA form, the CDR3 reads TGTGCCAGCAGTTACTCGGCAGGGGGGTATGGCTACACCTTC.

This clone was observed a handful of times. V is TRBV11-1 and J is TRBJ2-5; TRBD1 might be the D (7 bases). V lost 4 bases to trimming and J lost 5 bases, with 11 bases between them. CDR1 is SGHAT, CDR2 FQDESV, per germline (reference sequence). The CDR3 is 13 residues long. This CDR3 is CASSSSGGETQYF. The CDR3 coding sequence is TGTGCCAGCAGCTCCTCAGGGGGGGAGACCCAGTACTTC.

The J gene is TRBJ1-2, the V gene TRBV11-2; TRBD1 matches at 8 bases. This CDR3 comprises 12 residues. The germline CDR1 and CDR2 sequences are SGHAT and FQNNGV. After removal of 6 bases from V and 8 bases from J, the junction contained 5 bases not matched to a gene. As DNA, the CDR3 is TGTGCCAGCAGGACCGACAGGGGAGGCTACACCTTC. Translation: CASRTDRGGYTF.

This chain joins TRBV12-3 or TRBV12-4 and TRBJ2-3, with D unclear. V was clipped by 3 bases and J by 7 bases, with 8 bases between them. The CDR3 sequence is 12 residues long. CDR3 sequence (DNA): TGTGCCAGCAGTTTCTACCCTAATACGCAGTATTTT. This sequence encodes CASSFYPNTQYF.

The genes are TRBV4-1 and TRBJ2-1; D unclear. There are 13 residues in the CDR3. Germline CDR1 is MGHRA and CDR2 is YSYEKL. V was pared by 2 bases and J by 8 bases, with 10 bases between. The CDR3 sequence: CASSQSLGDEQFF. The CDR3, as DNA: TGCGCCAGCAGCCAAAGTCTAGGTGATGAGCAGTTCTTC.

The chain has TRBV10-3 and TRBJ1-2; unclear D gene. The V gene lost 11 bases and the J gene lost 4 bases, with 11 bases spanning the gap. The CDR3 runs to 11 residues. Per germline, CDR1 ENHRY and CDR2 SYGVKD. CDR3 DNA: TGTGCCGTGGGAGAGCCCTATGGCTACACCTTC. Its translation: CAVGEPYGYTF.

The chain carries TRBV28 and TRBJ1-5, with unresolved D. The CDR3 extends over 10 amino acids. Germline-derived CDR1 and CDR2 are MDHEN and SYDVKM. V gave up 11 bases and J gave up 7 bases, with 9 bases separating them. The CDR3 loop reads CAAGWQPQHF. The CDR3 nucleotides read TGTGCCGCGGGGTGGCAGCCCCAGCATTTT. The whole variable domain, filled in from reference TRBV28 and TRBJ1-5, reads DVKVTQSSRYLVKRTGEKVFLECVQDMDHENMFWYRQDPGLGLRLIYFSYDVKMKEKGDIPEGYSVSREKKERFSLILESASTNQTSMYLCAAGWQPQHFGDGTRLSIL.

This chain connects TRBV5-6 to TRBJ1-2; 12 nucleotides line up with TRBD1. The ends lost 6 bases at V and 7 bases at J; junction bases unmatched: 7. Germline V gene sequence: CDR1 SGHDT, CDR2 YYEEEE. CDR3 size: 14 residues. In DNA form, the CDR3 reads TGTGCCAGCAATACCGGGACAGGGGGCCGTGGCTACACCTTC. This translates into CASNTGTGGRGYTF.

The chain couples TRBV10-3 to TRBJ2-5, with 8 positions matching TRBD2. With 6 bases clipped from V and 1 base from J, the junction kept 10 bases outside the gene matches. Per the germline V gene, CDR1 is ENHRY and CDR2 is SYGVKD. This CDR3 is built from 16 residues. CDR3 residues: CAIRPSGGVGQETQYF. In nucleotides, the CDR3 is TGTGCCATCAGGCCGAGCGGGGGTGTCGGCCAAGAGACCCAGTACTTC.

The V call is TRBV24-1, the J call TRBJ2-5; 9 bases match TRBD2. The V and J ends lost 9 bases and 5 bases, in that order; junction bases with no gene match: 15. CDR3 length: 16 residues. The germline CDR1 and CDR2 sequences are KGHDR and SFDVKD. The CDR3 region is CATATLSSGGRETQYF. The DNA for the CDR3 is TGTGCCACCGCCACACTCTCAAGCGGGGGGAGGGAGACCCAGTACTTC.

The rearrangement uses TRBV27 and TRBJ2-3, with 12 nucleotides matching TRBD2. V gave up 6 bases and J gave up 0 bases; unmatched junction bases: 7. This CDR3 has 17 amino acids. CDR1 is MNHEY and CDR2 is SMNVEV in the germline V gene (reference sequence). In nucleotides, the CDR3 is TGTGCCAGCAGCCAATACGGGACTAGCGGGAGCACAGATACGCAGTATTTT. Protein sequence: CASSQYGTSGSTDTQYF.

The chain couples TRBV5-5 to TRBJ2-7, with a tentative D call TRBD1 (6 bases). The V and J ends lost 4 bases and 4 bases respectively, with 21 bases between them. There are 16 residues in the CDR3. Germline loops: CDR1 SGHKS, CDR2 YYEKEE (reference sequence). The CDR3 DNA is TGTGCCAGCAGCCCCCACCGACAGGAAACGTCTTACGAGCAGTACTTC. Translating gives CASSPHRQETSYEQYF.

V is TRBV6-5 and J is TRBJ1-1; D gene uncertain. In germline, CDR1 is MNHEY, CDR2 SVGAGI. The V gene lost 6 bases and the J gene lost 0 bases, with 11 bases spanning the gap. There are 14 residues in the CDR3. CDR3 in DNA: TGTGCCAGCAGGGAGGGAGGCCTGAACACTGAAGCTTTCTTT. It encodes CASREGGLNTEAFF.

This clone was observed a single time. The rearrangement joins TRBV20-1 to TRBJ1-1; D remains ambiguous. The CDR3 sequence is 11 residues long. V lost 8 bases to trimming and J lost 9 bases, with 16 bases between them. CDR1 DFQATT and CDR2 SNEGSKA come from the germline V gene (reference sequence). The CDR3 sequence is CSLKSGSQAFF. The CDR3 coding sequence is TGCAGTCTAAAAAGCGGCAGCCAAGCTTTCTTT.

The table lists this clone with a count of one. The CDR3 protein is CASSFYTTGSADTQYF. CDR3 DNA sequence: TGTGCCAGCAGCTTCTACACTACGGGATCCGCAGATACGCAGTATTTT. The V gene is TRBV13, the J gene TRBJ2-3; possible D gene TRBD2, 5 bases. Trimming pared 3 bases from V and 4 bases from J, leaving 17 bases between. This CDR3 comprises 16 residues. The germline V gene encodes CDR1 PRHDT and CDR2 FYEKMQ (reference sequence).

This sequence joins TRBV19 and TRBJ1-2, with D possibly being TRBD1 (6 bases). Trimming took 4 bases from V and 4 from J, leaving 10 bases between them. CDR1 and CDR2 (germline): LNHDA, SQIVND (reference sequence). This CDR3 comprises 13 residues. This CDR3 reads CASSKGEIYGYTF. The CDR3 DNA follows: TGTGCCAGTAGTAAGGGGGAGATCTATGGCTACACCTTC.

The chain carries TRBV7-6 and TRBJ2-5, with 7 bases fitting TRBD2. The ends lost 0 bases at V and 7 bases at J; junction bases unmatched: 8. This CDR3 region has 15 residues. Germline CDR1 is SGHVS and CDR2 is FNYEAQ. CDR3 sequence: CASSLAIGGEGTQYF. CDR3 nucleotides: TGTGCCAGCAGCTTAGCTATCGGCGGGGAGGGGACCCAGTACTTC.

J is TRBJ2-3 and V is TRBV14; D not certain. Trimming cost V 4 bases and J 2 bases, with 22 bases left between them. This CDR3 is 18 amino acids long. From germline, CDR1 is SGHDN and CDR2 FVKESK. As DNA, the CDR3 is TGTGCCAGCAGCCTACCGAGAATTCCTCGCTACCCCACAGATACGCAGTATTTT. Translation gives CASSLPRIPRYPTDTQYF.

The CDR3 here is CATRDRTSGTDTQYF. The CDR3 DNA follows: TGTGCCACCAGGGACCGGACTAGCGGCACAGATACGCAGTATTTT. The chain is built from TRBV24-1 and TRBJ2-3; 9 bases agree with TRBD2. Germline trimming cut 7 bases from V and 1 base from J; bases unmatched to any gene: 5. Germline-derived CDR1 and CDR2 are KGHDR and SFDVKD. The CDR3 length is 15 residues.

CDR3: CASSSWTGKENEQFF. The CDR3 DNA reads as TGTGCCAGCAGCTCGTGGACAGGGAAGGAGAATGAGCAGTTCTTC. The genes are TRBV7-9 and TRBJ2-1; TRBD1 aligns across 8 bases. The CDR3 spans 15 residues. From germline, CDR1 is SEHNR and CDR2 FQNEAQ (reference sequence). Trimming cost V 4 bases and J 7 bases; bases outside gene matches: 9.